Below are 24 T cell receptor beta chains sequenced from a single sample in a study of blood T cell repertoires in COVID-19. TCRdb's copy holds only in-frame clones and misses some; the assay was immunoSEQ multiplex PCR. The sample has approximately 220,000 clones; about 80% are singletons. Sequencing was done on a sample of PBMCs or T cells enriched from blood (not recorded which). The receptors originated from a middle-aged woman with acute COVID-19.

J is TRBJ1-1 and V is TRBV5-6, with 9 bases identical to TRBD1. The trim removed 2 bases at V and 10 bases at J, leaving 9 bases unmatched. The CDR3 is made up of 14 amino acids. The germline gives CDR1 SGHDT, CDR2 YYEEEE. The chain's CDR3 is CASSLQGARGVAFF. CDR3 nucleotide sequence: TGTGCCAGCAGCTTACAGGGGGCGCGAGGGGTAGCTTTCTTT.

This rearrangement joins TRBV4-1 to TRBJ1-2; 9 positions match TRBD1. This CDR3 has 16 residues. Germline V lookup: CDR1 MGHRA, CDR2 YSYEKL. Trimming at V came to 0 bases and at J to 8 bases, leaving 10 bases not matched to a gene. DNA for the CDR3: TGCGCCAGCAGCCAAGATGTTAATCGACAGGGGGGAGGCTACACCTTC. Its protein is CASSQDVNRQGGGYTF.

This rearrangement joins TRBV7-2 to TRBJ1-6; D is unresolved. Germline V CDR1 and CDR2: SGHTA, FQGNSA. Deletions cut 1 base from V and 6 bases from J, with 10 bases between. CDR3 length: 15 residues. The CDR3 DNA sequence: TGTGCCAGCAGCTTAGGGGCAGCCTCTAATTCACCCCTCCACTTT. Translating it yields CASSLGAASNSPLHF.

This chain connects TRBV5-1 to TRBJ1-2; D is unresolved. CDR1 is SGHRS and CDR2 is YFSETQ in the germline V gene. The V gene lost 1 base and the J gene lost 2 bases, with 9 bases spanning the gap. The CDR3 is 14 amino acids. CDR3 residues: CASSLTGVNYGYTF. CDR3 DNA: TGCGCCAGCAGCTTGACGGGAGTCAACTATGGCTACACCTTC. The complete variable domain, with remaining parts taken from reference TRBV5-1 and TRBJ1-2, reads KAGVTQTPRYLIKTRGQQVTLSCSPISGHRSVSWYQQTPGQGLQFLFEYFSETQRNKGNFPGRFSGRQFSNSRSEMNVSTLELGDSALYLCASSLTGVNYGYTFGSGTRLTVV.

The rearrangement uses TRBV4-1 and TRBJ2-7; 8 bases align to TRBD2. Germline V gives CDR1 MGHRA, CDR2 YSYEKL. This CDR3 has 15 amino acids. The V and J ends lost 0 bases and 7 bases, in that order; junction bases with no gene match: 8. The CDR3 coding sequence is TGCGCCAGCAGCCAAGAAGTAGCGGGACTTGCAGAGCAGTACTTC. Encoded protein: CASSQEVAGLAEQYF.

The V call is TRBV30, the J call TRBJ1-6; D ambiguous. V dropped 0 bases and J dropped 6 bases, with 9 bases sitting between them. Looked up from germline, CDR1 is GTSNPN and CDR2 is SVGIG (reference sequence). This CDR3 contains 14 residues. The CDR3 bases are TGTGCCTGGAGTGTCCAGGTTTCTAATTCACCCCTCCACTTT. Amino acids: CAWSVQVSNSPLHF.

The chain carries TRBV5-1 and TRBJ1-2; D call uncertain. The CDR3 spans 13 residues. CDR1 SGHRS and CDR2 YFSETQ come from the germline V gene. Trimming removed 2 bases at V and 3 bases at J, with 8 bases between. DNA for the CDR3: TGCGCCAGCAGCTTAGGAGGCGACTATGGCTACACCTTC. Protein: CASSLGGDYGYTF.

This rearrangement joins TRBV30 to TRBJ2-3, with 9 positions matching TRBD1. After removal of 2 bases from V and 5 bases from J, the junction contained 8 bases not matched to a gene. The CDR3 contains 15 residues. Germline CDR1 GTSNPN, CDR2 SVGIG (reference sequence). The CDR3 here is CAWSSGTGIGDTQYF. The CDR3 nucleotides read TGTGCCTGGAGTTCCGGGACAGGGATTGGAGATACGCAGTATTTT.

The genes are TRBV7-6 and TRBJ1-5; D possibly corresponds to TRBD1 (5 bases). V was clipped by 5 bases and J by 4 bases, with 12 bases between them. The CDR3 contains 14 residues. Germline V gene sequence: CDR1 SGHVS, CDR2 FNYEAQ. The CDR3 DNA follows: TGTGCCAGCAGCACGGGACTGAGGAATCAGCCCCAGCATTTT. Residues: CASSTGLRNQPQHF.

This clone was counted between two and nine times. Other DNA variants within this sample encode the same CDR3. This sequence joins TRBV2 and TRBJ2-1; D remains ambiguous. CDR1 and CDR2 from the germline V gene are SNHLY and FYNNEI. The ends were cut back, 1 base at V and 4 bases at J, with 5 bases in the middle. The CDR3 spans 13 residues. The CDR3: CASSEVSYNEQFF. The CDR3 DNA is TGTGCCAGCAGTGAAGTCTCGTACAATGAGCAGTTCTTC.

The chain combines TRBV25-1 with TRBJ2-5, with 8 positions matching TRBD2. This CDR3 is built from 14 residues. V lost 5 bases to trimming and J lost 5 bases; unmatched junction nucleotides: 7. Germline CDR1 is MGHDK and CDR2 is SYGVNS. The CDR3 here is CASSREGRRETQYF. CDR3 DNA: TGTGCCAGCAGTCGGGAGGGACGGAGGGAGACCCAGTACTTC.

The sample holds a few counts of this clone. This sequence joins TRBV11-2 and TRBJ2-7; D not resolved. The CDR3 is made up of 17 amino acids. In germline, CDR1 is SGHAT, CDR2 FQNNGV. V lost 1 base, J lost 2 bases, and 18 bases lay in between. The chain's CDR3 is CASSLAPEPSLAYEQYF. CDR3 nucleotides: TGTGCCAGCAGCTTAGCCCCCGAGCCAAGCCTTGCCTACGAGCAGTACTTC.

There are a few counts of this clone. The CDR3 region is CASSFGGAPRGTEAFF. The DNA for the CDR3 is TGTGCCAGCAGCTTCGGGGGGGCGCCGAGAGGGACTGAAGCTTTCTTT. The chain combines TRBV5-6 with TRBJ1-1; D may be TRBD1 (6 bases). The V gene lost 2 bases and the J gene lost 5 bases, with 19 bases spanning the gap. This CDR3 has 16 residues. CDR1 is SGHDT, CDR2 YYEEEE, per germline.

This CDR3 is CASSQNPGLAYNEQFF. DNA for the CDR3: TGTGCCAGCAGCCAAAATCCGGGACTAGCCTACAATGAGCAGTTCTTC. The genes are TRBV4-2 and TRBJ2-1, with 8 bases that match TRBD2. Trimming removed 2 bases from V and 2 bases from J; junction bases left unmatched: 5. CDR1 LGHNA and CDR2 YNFKEQ come from the germline V gene. This CDR3 is built from 16 residues.

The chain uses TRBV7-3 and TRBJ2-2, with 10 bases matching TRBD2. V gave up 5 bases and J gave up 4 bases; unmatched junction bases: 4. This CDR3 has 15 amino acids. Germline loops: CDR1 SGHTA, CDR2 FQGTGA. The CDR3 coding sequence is TGTGCCAGCAGCCCTAGCGGGGGAAGCACCGGGGAGCTGTTTTTT. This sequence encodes CASSPSGGSTGELFF.

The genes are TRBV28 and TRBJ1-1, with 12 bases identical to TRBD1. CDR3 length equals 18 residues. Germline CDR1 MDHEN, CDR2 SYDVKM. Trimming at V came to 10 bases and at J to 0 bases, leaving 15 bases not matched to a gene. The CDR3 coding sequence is TGTGCCACCATCGGGGACAGGGGGCCCAAAATCCTGAACACTGAAGCTTTCTTT. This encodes CATIGDRGPKILNTEAFF.

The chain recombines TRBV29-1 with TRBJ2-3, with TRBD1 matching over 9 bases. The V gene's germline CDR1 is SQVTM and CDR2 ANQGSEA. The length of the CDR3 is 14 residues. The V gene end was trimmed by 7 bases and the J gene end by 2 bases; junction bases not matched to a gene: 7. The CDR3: CSAIRTGDTDTQYF. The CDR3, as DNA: TGCAGCGCTATTAGGACAGGGGACACAGATACGCAGTATTTT.

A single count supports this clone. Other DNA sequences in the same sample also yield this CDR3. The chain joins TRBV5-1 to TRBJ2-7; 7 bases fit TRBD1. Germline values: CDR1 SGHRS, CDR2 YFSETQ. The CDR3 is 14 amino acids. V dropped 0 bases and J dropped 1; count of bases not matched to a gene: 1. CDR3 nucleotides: TGCGCCAGCAGCTTGGGGGACAGTTCCTACGAGCAGTACTTC. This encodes CASSLGDSSYEQYF.

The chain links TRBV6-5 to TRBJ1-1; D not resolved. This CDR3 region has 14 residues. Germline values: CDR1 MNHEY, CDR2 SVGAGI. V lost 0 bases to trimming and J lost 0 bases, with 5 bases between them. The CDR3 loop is CASSYSGVNTEAFF. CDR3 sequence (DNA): TGTGCCAGCAGTTACTCGGGAGTGAACACTGAAGCTTTCTTT.

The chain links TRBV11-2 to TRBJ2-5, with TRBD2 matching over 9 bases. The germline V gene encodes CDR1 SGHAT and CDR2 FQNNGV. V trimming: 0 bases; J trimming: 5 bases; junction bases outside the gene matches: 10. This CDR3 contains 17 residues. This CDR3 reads CASSLDHLAGPGETQYF. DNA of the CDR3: TGTGCCAGCAGCTTAGATCATCTAGCGGGGCCCGGGGAGACCCAGTACTTC.

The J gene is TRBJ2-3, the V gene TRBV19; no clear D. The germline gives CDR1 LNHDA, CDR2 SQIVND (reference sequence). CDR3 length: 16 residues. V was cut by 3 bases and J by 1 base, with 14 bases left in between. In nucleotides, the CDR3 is TGTGCCAGTAGTATGGGTGGTACGGGTGGCACAGATACGCAGTATTTT. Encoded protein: CASSMGGTGGTDTQYF.

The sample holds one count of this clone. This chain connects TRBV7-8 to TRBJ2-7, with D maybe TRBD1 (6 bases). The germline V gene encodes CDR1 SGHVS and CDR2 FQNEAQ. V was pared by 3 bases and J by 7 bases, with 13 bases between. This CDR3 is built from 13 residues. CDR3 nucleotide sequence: TGTGCCAGCAGCTTCGCAGGGGCTGGGGAGCAGTACTTC. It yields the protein CASSFAGAGEQYF.

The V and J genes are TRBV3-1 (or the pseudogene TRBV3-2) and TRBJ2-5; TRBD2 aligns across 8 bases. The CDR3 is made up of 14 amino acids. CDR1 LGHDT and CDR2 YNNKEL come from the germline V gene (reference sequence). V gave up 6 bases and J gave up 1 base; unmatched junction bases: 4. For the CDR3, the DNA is TGTGCCAGCAGGCCGGGACTAGTCCAAGAGACCCAGTACTTC. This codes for CASRPGLVQETQYF.

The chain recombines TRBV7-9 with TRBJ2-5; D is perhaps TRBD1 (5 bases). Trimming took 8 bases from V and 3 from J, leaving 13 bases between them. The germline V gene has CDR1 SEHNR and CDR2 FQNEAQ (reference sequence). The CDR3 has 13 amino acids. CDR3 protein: CASSRGGKETQYF. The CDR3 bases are TGTGCCAGCTCTAGGGGCGGAAAAGAGACCCAGTACTTC. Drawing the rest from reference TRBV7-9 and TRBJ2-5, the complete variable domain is DTGVSQNPRHKITKRGQNVTFRCDPISEHNRLYWYRQTLGQGPEFLTYFQNEAQLEKSRLLSDRFSAERPKGSFSTLEIQRTEQGDSAMYLCASSRGGKETQYFGPGTRLLVL.